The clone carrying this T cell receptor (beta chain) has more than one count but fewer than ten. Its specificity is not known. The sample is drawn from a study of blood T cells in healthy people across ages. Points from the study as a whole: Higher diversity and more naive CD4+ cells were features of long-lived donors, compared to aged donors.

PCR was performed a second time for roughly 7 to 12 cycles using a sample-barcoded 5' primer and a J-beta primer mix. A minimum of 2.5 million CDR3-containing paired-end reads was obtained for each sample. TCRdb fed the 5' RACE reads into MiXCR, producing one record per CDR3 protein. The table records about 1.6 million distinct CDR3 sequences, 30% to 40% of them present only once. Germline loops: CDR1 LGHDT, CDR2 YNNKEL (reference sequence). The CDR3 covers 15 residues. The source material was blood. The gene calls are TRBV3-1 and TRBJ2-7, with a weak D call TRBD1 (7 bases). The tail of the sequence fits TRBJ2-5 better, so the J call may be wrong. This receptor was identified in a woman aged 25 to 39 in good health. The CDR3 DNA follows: TGTGCCAGCAGCCAAGGACCCAGGGGGAGGGAGACCCAGTACTTC. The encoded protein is CASSQGPRGRETQYF.